These 32 T cell receptor beta chains were all obtained from the same sample, sequenced in a study of shared clonotypes between healthy human individuals (TCRdb year 2020). Libraries were prepared through the immunoSEQ multiplex PCR assay. The clones in this table, taken by TCRdb from immuneACCESS, are in-frame only. Not every clone is retained; where verified, under half of the shortfall comes from an unresolved V gene, and the cause of the rest is unknown. The sample table shows more than 1,200,000 clones, and approximately 98.5% are seen once. In total, the top ten clones hold 0.36% of the sample. The source material was naive CD4+ T cells sorted from blood. The cell subset or site label here, explained by the study, means: CD45RA+ positively selected. The receptors derive from a man aged 25 to 40 in good health.

V gene TRBV18 combines with J gene TRBJ2-7; 8 bases map to TRBD1. Per germline, CDR1 KGHSH and CDR2 LQKENI. CDR3 length: 16 amino acids. The V and J ends lost 1 base and 3 bases, in that order; junction bases with no gene match: 8. The CDR3 loop is CASSPLRDRLYYEQYF. CDR3 DNA: TGTGCCAGCTCACCACTTAGGGACAGGCTCTACTACGAGCAGTACTTC.

The V call is TRBV20-1, the J call TRBJ2-1; unclear D gene. CDR1 DFQATT and CDR2 SNEGSKA come from the germline V gene (reference sequence). This CDR3 contains 10 residues. The V end was cut by 5 bases, the J end by 12 bases, with 11 bases between. The CDR3 bases are TGCAGTGCTCCCGTTTTAGGGCAGTTCTTC. It translates to CSAPVLGQFF.

The V call is TRBV27, the J call TRBJ1-5, with TRBD1 as a possible D gene (5 bases). In germline, CDR1 is MNHEY, CDR2 SMNVEV (reference sequence). The length of the CDR3 is 14 residues. V was shortened by 7 bases and J by 11 bases, with 21 bases between the two germline ends. The DNA of the CDR3 is TGTGCCAGCACCCTCGGGGCCTCTTTCGGGACCCAGCATTTT. Translation gives CASTLGASFGTQHF.

This rearrangement joins TRBV5-4 to TRBJ1-3; TRBD1 matches 9 bases. The V gene end was trimmed by 4 bases and the J gene end by 1 base; junction bases not matched to a gene: 6. The germline CDR1 and CDR2 sequences are SGHNT and YYREEE (reference sequence). The CDR3 length is 16 residues. The CDR3 bases are TGTGCCAGCAGCAAGACAGGGGGTGTTTCTGGAAACACCATATATTTT. Protein product: CASSKTGGVSGNTIYF. Drawing the rest from reference TRBV5-4 and TRBJ1-3, the complete variable domain is ETGVTQSPTHLIKTRGQQVTLRCSSQSGHNTVSWYQQALGQGPQFIFQYYREEENGRGNFPPRFSGLQFPNYSSELNVNALELDDSALYLCASSKTGGVSGNTIYFGEGSWLTVV.

This clone is a singleton in its sample. The gene calls are TRBV6-1 and TRBJ2-7, with 7 bases lining up with TRBD2. CDR3 size: 15 residues. Germline CDR1 is MNHNS and CDR2 is SASEGT. V lost 4 bases to trimming and J lost 9 bases; unmatched junction nucleotides: 15. This CDR3 reads CASSALSGVDFRQYF. DNA for the CDR3: TGTGCCAGCAGTGCGTTAAGCGGGGTGGACTTCCGGCAGTACTTC.

This sequence joins TRBV10-2 and TRBJ2-1; D remains unclear. The CDR3 length is 11 residues. V lost 0 bases, J lost 13 bases, and 7 bases lay in between. Germline V gene data show CDR1 as WSHSY and CDR2 as SAAADI. The CDR3, as DNA: TGCGCCAGCAGTGAGTCGACCTTTCAGTTCTTC. This codes for CASSESTFQFF.

The gene calls are TRBV6-6 and TRBJ2-2; D call uncertain. In germline, CDR1 is MNHNY, CDR2 SVGAGI (reference sequence). This CDR3 is 11 amino acids long. The V and J ends lost 6 bases and 7 bases respectively, with 6 bases between them. As DNA, the CDR3 is TGTGCCAGCAGGTTGGGCGGGGAGCTGTTTTTT. It specifies CASRLGGELFF.

CDR3 DNA: TGCGCCAGCAGACCCACCCCCGGGACAGGACTATATGGCTACACCTTC. This translates into CASRPTPGTGLYGYTF. The V gene is TRBV5-1, the J gene TRBJ1-2; 8 bases align to TRBD1. V lost 5 bases and J lost 5; bases outside the gene matches: 14. Per the germline V gene, CDR1 is SGHRS and CDR2 is YFSETQ. There are 16 residues in the CDR3.

The chain is built from TRBV7-9 and TRBJ2-5; TRBD1 might be the D (5 bases). This CDR3 is 15 amino acids long. Germline loops: CDR1 SEHNR, CDR2 FQNEAQ (reference sequence). Trimming shortened V by 5 bases and J by 7 bases, and 20 bases separated the two germline ends. CDR3 loop: CASSLLGRMEGTQYF. The CDR3 bases are TGTGCCAGCAGCCTTCTGGGGCGGATGGAAGGGACCCAGTACTTC.

V is TRBV2 and J is TRBJ1-4, with 7 bases fitting TRBD1. The ends lost 7 bases at V and 2 bases at J; junction bases unmatched: 7. Germline V lookup: CDR1 SNHLY, CDR2 FYNNEI. The CDR3 is 15 amino acids. The CDR3 DNA follows: TGTGCCAGCACCCCGTGGGGACAGACTAATGAAAAACTGTTTTTT. This sequence encodes CASTPWGQTNEKLFF.

Comments on this clone: This same CDR3 is encoded by further DNA sequences in the sample. The chain recombines TRBV5-1 with TRBJ2-1; tentative D call: TRBD1 (5 bases). There are 13 residues in the CDR3. V was clipped by 2 bases and J by 6 bases, with 9 bases between them. The germline gives CDR1 SGHRS, CDR2 YFSETQ. CDR3 residues: CASSFRVGNEQFF. Here the CDR3 DNA reads TGCGCCAGCAGCTTCAGGGTAGGCAATGAGCAGTTCTTC.

This clone was picked up one time. The chain carries TRBV13 and TRBJ2-1; maybe TRBD2 (5 bases). Trimming took 5 bases from V and 2 from J, leaving 16 bases between them. The CDR3 is 16 amino acids. Germline V gene sequence: CDR1 PRHDT, CDR2 FYEKMQ (reference sequence). The CDR3 protein is CASSEAVDGPYNEQFF. The DNA for the CDR3 is TGTGCCAGCAGCGAAGCGGTCGACGGTCCCTACAATGAGCAGTTCTTC.

The genes are TRBV7-2 and TRBJ1-1; D is unclear. The ends were cut back, 2 bases at V and 2 bases at J, with 12 bases in the middle. The CDR3 contains 15 residues. Germline V gene lookup returns CDR1 SGHTA and CDR2 FQGNSA. CDR3 sequence reads: CASSLSSATNTEAFF. The CDR3 DNA follows: TGTGCCAGCAGCTTATCGTCGGCCACAAACACTGAAGCTTTCTTT.

The CDR3 DNA is TGTGCCAGCAGCTTAGACGGTAATGAAAAACTGTTTTTT. This translates into CASSLDGNEKLFF. The chain uses TRBV7-8 and TRBJ1-4; D remains ambiguous. Germline CDR1 and CDR2: SGHVS and FQNEAQ. V lost 1 base to trimming and J lost 4 bases, with 4 bases between them. The CDR3 contains 13 residues. The full variable domain, its missing parts supplied by reference TRBV7-8 and TRBJ1-4, is GAGVSQSPRYKVAKRGQDVALRCDPISGHVSLFWYQQALGQGPEFLTYFQNEAQLDKSGLPSDRFFAERPEGSVSTLKIQRTQQEDSAVYLCASSLDGNEKLFFGSGTQLSVL.

The chain uses TRBV19 and TRBJ2-2; 9 bases are shared with TRBD2. The trim removed 3 bases at V and 0 bases at J, leaving 11 bases unmatched. This CDR3 comprises 19 residues. The germline CDR1 and CDR2 sequences are LNHDA and SQIVND (reference sequence). Written as DNA, the CDR3 is TGTGCCAGTAGTATTAGAGGGTCTAGCGGGGCCACGAACACCGGGGAGCTGTTTTTT. It translates to CASSIRGSSGATNTGELFF. Supplemented by reference TRBV19 and TRBJ2-2, the full variable domain reads DGGITQSPKYLFRKEGQNVTLSCEQNLNHDAMYWYRQDPGQGLRLIYYSQIVNDFQKGDIAEGYSVSREKKESFPLTVTSAQKNPTAFYLCASSIRGSSGATNTGELFFGEGSRLTVL.

V usage is TRBV7-8 and J usage is TRBJ2-1; D not resolved. This CDR3 has 14 amino acids. The V gene lost 5 bases and the J gene lost 2 bases, with 10 bases spanning the gap. From germline, CDR1 is SGHVS and CDR2 FQNEAQ. CDR3 sequence: CASSLVSPYNEQFF. As DNA, the CDR3 is TGTGCCAGCAGCCTTGTCTCACCCTACAATGAGCAGTTCTTC.

The chain uses TRBV28 and TRBJ1-1; D uncertain. This CDR3 contains 15 residues. Trimming shortened V by 4 bases and J by 0 bases, and 12 bases separated the two germline ends. Germline V gene lookup returns CDR1 MDHEN and CDR2 SYDVKM. This CDR3 reads CASSSPTVMNTEAFF. CDR3 DNA: TGTGCCAGCAGTTCCCCAACAGTTATGAACACTGAAGCTTTCTTT. The full variable domain, with the rest looked up from reference TRBV28 and TRBJ1-1, is DVKVTQSSRYLVKRTGEKVFLECVQDMDHENMFWYRQDPGLGLRLIYFSYDVKMKEKGDIPEGYSVSREKKERFSLILESASTNQTSMYLCASSSPTVMNTEAFFGQGTRLTVV.

The V and J genes are TRBV5-1 and TRBJ2-2; TRBD2 agrees at 8 bases. The V and J ends lost 0 bases and 2 bases, in that order; junction bases with no gene match: 15. The CDR3 runs to 20 residues. Germline loops: CDR1 SGHRS, CDR2 YFSETQ. As DNA, the CDR3 is TGCGCCAGCAGCTTGGGATTTTTAGAGTTAGCGGGATTAAACACCGGGGAGCTGTTTTTT. Translation: CASSLGFLELAGLNTGELFF.

The chain couples TRBV5-1 to TRBJ2-7; TRBD2 aligns across 11 bases. Trimming cost V 4 bases and J 4 bases; bases outside gene matches: 4. This CDR3 has 14 amino acids. The germline V gene has CDR1 SGHRS and CDR2 YFSETQ. The CDR3 DNA reads TGCGCCAGCAGCGGGACTAGCGGAAAATACGAGCAGTACTTC. Amino acid sequence: CASSGTSGKYEQYF.

A note on this clone: Mismatch with germline at one junction end may stem from a read error. This chain links TRBV7-7 with TRBJ2-1; D gene unclear. CDR1 and CDR2 (germline): SSHAT, FNYEAQ (reference sequence). This CDR3 has 13 amino acids. The chain's CDR3 is CASSRNHFDEQFF. DNA of the CDR3: TGTGCTAGCAGCCGCAATCATTTTGATGAGCAGTTCTTC. Drawing the rest from reference TRBV7-7 and TRBJ2-1, the complete variable domain is GAGVSQSPRYKVTKRGQDVTLRCDPISSHATLYWYQQALGQGPEFLTYFNYEAQPDKSGLPSDRFSAERPEGSISTLTIQRTEQRDSAMYRCASSRNHFDEQFFGPGTRLTVL.

The chain links TRBV6-1 to TRBJ2-7, with D perhaps matching TRBD2 (6 bases). V was pared by 2 bases and J by 3 bases, with 17 bases between. Germline CDR1 and CDR2: MNHNS and SASEGT. CDR3 length equals 16 residues. The CDR3 is CASSESPSGDYYEQYF. Here the CDR3 DNA reads TGTGCCAGCAGTGAATCTCCTTCGGGGGATTACTACGAGCAGTACTTC.

Only one count was recorded for this clone. The J gene is TRBJ2-3, the V gene TRBV7-9; 11 bases line up with TRBD1. Germline V CDR1 and CDR2: SEHNR, FQNEAQ (reference sequence). The trim removed 5 bases at V and 4 bases at J, leaving 11 bases unmatched. The CDR3 loop spans 17 amino acids. For the CDR3, the DNA is TGTGCCAGCAGCCCTTCCCTCCGGACAGGGGGCCCAGATACGCAGTATTTT. This gives the protein CASSPSLRTGGPDTQYF.

This chain connects TRBV18 to TRBJ2-4; TRBD1 might be the D (6 bases). CDR3 length: 12 residues. CDR1 is KGHSH and CDR2 is LQKENI in the germline V gene. V was shortened by 4 bases and J by 7 bases, with 8 bases between the two germline ends. As DNA, the CDR3 is TGTGCCAGCTCACTGCAGGGGAACATTCAGTACTTC. This gives the protein CASSLQGNIQYF.

V is TRBV5-1 and J is TRBJ2-1; the D gene is possibly TRBD2 (6 bases). The V end lost 5 bases, the J end lost 4 bases, and 16 bases lay between the germline ends. Germline loops: CDR1 SGHRS, CDR2 YFSETQ. The CDR3 is 15 residues long. CDR3 sequence (DNA): TGCGCCAGCAGTTTAGCGGAACAAGAGTACAATGAGCAGTTCTTC. Protein sequence: CASSLAEQEYNEQFF. Based on the CDR3 plus reference TRBV5-1 and TRBJ2-1, the full variable domain is KAGVTQTPRYLIKTRGQQVTLSCSPISGHRSVSWYQQTPGQGLQFLFEYFSETQRNKGNFPGRFSGRQFSNSRSEMNVSTLELGDSALYLCASSLAEQEYNEQFFGPGTRLTVL.

The V call is TRBV15, the J call TRBJ1-3, with D unclear. The CDR3 sequence is 15 residues long. The germline V and J ends were trimmed by 0 bases and 4 bases, with 10 bases remaining between them. Germline loops: CDR1 LNHNV, CDR2 YYDKDF (reference sequence). For the CDR3, the DNA is TGTGCCACCAGCAGAGATTCGCGGATAGGAAACACCATATATTTT. Protein product: CATSRDSRIGNTIYF.

About this clone: The junction departs from the called germline gene at one end, perhaps through a read error. The chain joins TRBV29-1 to TRBJ2-1, with D maybe TRBD1 (5 bases). Germline CDR1 and CDR2: SQVTM and ANQGSEA. The CDR3 is 14 amino acids. CDR3 protein: CSAAPRLSDNQQFF. CDR3 nucleotides: TGCAGCGCAGCCCCGAGGTTGTCGGACAATCAGCAGTTCTTC.

The chain employs TRBV2 and TRBJ1-4, with D possibly being TRBD1 (6 bases). Germline CDR1 SNHLY, CDR2 FYNNEI. Trimming removed 11 bases from V and 8 bases from J, with 21 bases in between. CDR3 length: 14 amino acids. The CDR3 DNA reads TGTGCCTCTGGGCCCCACAGGGAGTCGGAAAAACTGTTTTTT. Protein sequence: CASGPHRESEKLFF. Together with reference TRBV2 and TRBJ1-4, the CDR3 gives the full variable domain: EPEVTQTPSHQVTQMGQEVILRCVPISNHLYFYWYRQILGQKVEFLVSFYNNEISEKSEIFDDQFSVERPDGSNFTLKIRSTKLEDSAMYFCASGPHRESEKLFFGSGTQLSVL.

The genes are TRBV5-4 and TRBJ2-7; 10 bases are shared with TRBD1. The CDR3 runs 15 residues. The ends lost 7 bases at V and 3 bases at J; junction bases unmatched: 10. Germline-derived CDR1 and CDR2 are SGHNT and YYREEE (reference sequence). CDR3 DNA sequence: TGTGCCAGCTCACGTCCCGGGACAGGGGACTACGAGCAGTACTTC. Protein sequence: CASSRPGTGDYEQYF.

J is TRBJ2-2 and V is TRBV7-2, with D perhaps matching TRBD1 (6 bases). With 3 bases removed from V and 4 bases from J, the gap between germline ends came to 12 bases. This CDR3 has 15 amino acids. Per the germline V gene, CDR1 is SGHTA and CDR2 is FQGNSA. CDR3 protein: CASSLTGSFTGELFF. The CDR3 DNA is TGTGCCAGCAGCTTGACAGGTTCTTTCACCGGGGAGCTGTTTTTT.

V gene TRBV29-1 combines with J gene TRBJ1-2; TRBD1 aligns across 9 bases. The CDR3 is 13 amino acids. Germline-derived CDR1 and CDR2 are SQVTM and ANQGSEA. With V trimmed by 7 bases and J by 4 bases, 7 bases remained unmatched. CDR3 sequence reads: CSGRDREGYGYTF. CDR3 nucleotide sequence: TGCAGCGGCCGGGACAGGGAGGGCTATGGCTACACCTTC.

In this sample, this clone turned up once. The chain recombines TRBV7-8 with TRBJ2-1, with 10 bases aligning to TRBD1. V gave up 5 bases and J gave up 11 bases; unmatched junction bases: 12. There are 15 residues in the CDR3. CDR1 SGHVS and CDR2 FQNEAQ come from the germline V gene. The CDR3 bases are TGTGCCAGCAGCCTCGGGACAGGGGCCCAGATCCAGCAGTTCTTC. This codes for CASSLGTGAQIQQFF.

Concerning this clone: Additional DNA sequences in this sample encode the identical CDR3. The gene calls are TRBV7-6 and TRBJ1-4; D unclear. The CDR3 is made up of 11 amino acids. Germline CDR1 and CDR2: SGHVS and FNYEAQ. V lost 3 bases, J lost 5 bases, and 1 base lay in between. The CDR3 reads CASSLNEKLFF. In DNA form, the CDR3 reads TGTGCCAGCAGCTTGAATGAAAAACTGTTTTTT.